The 27 T cell receptor beta chains presented below share a single source sample, sequenced in a study of T-cell memory formation after mild COVID-19. TCRdb reanalysed the 5' RACE reads using MiXCR and keeps one entry per CDR3 protein. The data hold over 120,000 distinct CDR3 sequences, with approximately 25% observed a single time. The sample comprised PBMCs or a T cell subset sorted from them (not recorded which). Receptor source: an adult woman who had mild COVID-19 (a few samples of this study predate the infection). Cell type and time point are not known.

This clonotype is judged large. The chain carries TRBV5-4 and TRBJ1-2; D remains ambiguous. Per the germline V gene, CDR1 is SGHNT and CDR2 is YYREEE (reference sequence). The CDR3 extends over 15 amino acids. Trimming took off 0 bases at V and 2 bases at J, with 11 bases between the two ends. CDR3 in DNA: TGTGCCAGCAGCTTGGAGAAGGGAGTCAACTATGGCTACACCTTC. Amino acid sequence: CASSLEKGVNYGYTF.

The V call is TRBV18, the J call TRBJ2-7; 7 bases are shared with TRBD1. V lost 3 bases, J lost 3 bases, and 8 bases stayed unmatched. Germline V lookup: CDR1 KGHSH, CDR2 LQKENI. The CDR3 loop spans 15 amino acids. The CDR3 DNA reads TGTGCCAGCTCACCCGGCAGGGGGTCGTTCTACGAGCAGTACTTC. Translation gives CASSPGRGSFYEQYF.

The V and J genes are TRBV5-1 and TRBJ1-2, with 7 bases matching TRBD1. The CDR3 covers 14 residues. Germline V gives CDR1 SGHRS, CDR2 YFSETQ. With 0 bases clipped from V and 5 bases from J, the junction kept 4 bases outside the gene matches. CDR3 DNA: TGCGCCAGCAGCTTGGGAGAGGGGGCTTATGGCTACACCTTC. Protein sequence: CASSLGEGAYGYTF.

The gene calls are TRBV20-1 and TRBJ1-1; D is unclear. CDR1 and CDR2 (germline): DFQATT, SNEGSKA (reference sequence). This CDR3 spans 16 amino acids. The CDR3 coding sequence is TGCAGGGCTCAGGAGGAACATTCCGGCCTGAACACTGAAGCTTTCTTT. It yields the protein CRAQEEHSGLNTEAFF.

This clonotype was picked up a small number of times. The gene calls are TRBV5-1 and TRBJ2-7; 7 bases match TRBD1. This CDR3 has 18 amino acids. The germline V gene has CDR1 SGHRS and CDR2 YFSETQ. V lost 2 bases to trimming and J lost 1 base; unmatched junction nucleotides: 15. The CDR3 sequence: CASSLGWEQGLRSYEQYF. The DNA for the CDR3 is TGCGCCAGCAGCTTAGGATGGGAACAGGGGTTACGATCCTACGAGCAGTACTTC.

The gene calls are TRBV5-6 and TRBJ2-1; D is possibly TRBD2 (6 bases). The CDR3 length is 15 residues. V was cut by 4 bases and J by 3 bases, with 14 bases left in between. Germline V gives CDR1 SGHDT, CDR2 YYEEEE. CDR3: CASSPWGGVYNEQFF. Written as DNA, the CDR3 is TGTGCCAGCAGCCCATGGGGCGGGGTCTACAATGAGCAGTTCTTC. The full variable domain, completed using reference TRBV5-6 and TRBJ2-1, is DAGVTQSPTHLIKTRGQQVTLRCSPKSGHDTVSWYQQALGQGPQFIFQYYEEEERQRGNFPDRFSGHQFPNYSSELNVNALLLGDSALYLCASSPWGGVYNEQFFGPGTRLTVL.

This sequence joins TRBV9 and TRBJ2-1, with 10 positions matching TRBD2. The CDR3 sequence is 16 residues long. Trimming cost V 0 bases and J 4 bases; bases outside gene matches: 4. Germline CDR1 and CDR2: SGDLS and YYNGEE. The CDR3 DNA reads as TGTGCCAGCAGCGTAGAGGGTAGCGGGAGGTACAATGAGCAGTTCTTC. It codes for CASSVEGSGRYNEQFF.

This clonotype was recorded a few times. The rearrangement links TRBV7-9 to TRBJ2-2, with TRBD1 matching 7 bases. The germline gives CDR1 SEHNR, CDR2 FQNEAQ (reference sequence). J was trimmed by 4 bases and V by 10 bases; bases with no gene match: 3. This CDR3 is built from 12 residues. The CDR3 is CATQGFTGELFF. The CDR3, as DNA: TGTGCCACACAGGGGTTCACCGGGGAGCTGTTTTTT.

The J gene is TRBJ2-3, the V gene TRBV20-1; D not resolved. V shed 1 base and J shed 0 bases, with 11 bases lying between them. Germline V gives CDR1 DFQATT, CDR2 SNEGSKA (reference sequence). The CDR3 length is 15 residues. The CDR3 nucleotides are TGCAGTGCTAGAGGACATATAGAGAGCACAGATACGCAGTATTTT. Protein product: CSARGHIESTDTQYF.

The chain carries TRBV5-1 and TRBJ2-7; D is unclear. CDR3 length: 11 amino acids. V was pared by 4 bases and J by 4 bases, with 6 bases between. The germline CDR1 and CDR2 sequences are SGHRS and YFSETQ. DNA for the CDR3: TGCGCCAGCAGCCTCCAGTACGAGCAGTACTTC. Translating it yields CASSLQYEQYF.

This chain connects TRBV12-3 or TRBV12-4 to TRBJ1-2, with a tentative D call TRBD1 (5 bases). The CDR3 is 14 residues long. Trimming left V 3 bases short and J 5 bases short, with 13 bases between. CDR3 sequence (DNA): TGTGCCAGCAGTTTGGGGCGGGAGTCGTATGGCTACACCTTC. Translation: CASSLGRESYGYTF.

This clonotype has at least ten counts. The V gene is TRBV5-1, the J gene TRBJ2-7; D may be TRBD2 (5 bases). Trimming removed 4 bases at V and 4 bases at J, with 21 bases between. This CDR3 is 16 amino acids long. Germline-derived CDR1 and CDR2 are SGHRS and YFSETQ. The CDR3, as DNA: TGCGCCAGCAGCCCCCTGACCACGGACTTTGGGTACGAGCAGTACTTC. This encodes CASSPLTTDFGYEQYF.

The chain employs TRBV7-7 and TRBJ2-3; 7 positions agree with TRBD2. The CDR3 runs 15 residues. Trimming at V came to 0 bases and at J to 9 bases, leaving 9 bases not matched to a gene. The germline gives CDR1 SSHAT, CDR2 FNYEAQ (reference sequence). CDR3 sequence reads: CASSLALAPFETQYF. CDR3 nucleotide sequence: TGTGCCAGCAGCTTAGCACTAGCGCCATTCGAGACGCAGTATTTT. The entire variable domain, with the rest obtained from reference TRBV7-7 and TRBJ2-3, is as follows: GAGVSQSPRYKVTKRGQDVTLRCDPISSHATLYWYQQALGQGPEFLTYFNYEAQPDKSGLPSDRFSAERPEGSISTLTIQRTEQRDSAMYRCASSLALAPFETQYFGPGTRLTVL.

The chain is built from TRBV20-1 and TRBJ2-7; D is possibly TRBD2 (6 bases). This CDR3 contains 15 residues. V lost 1 base and J lost 2, with 15 bases in between. CDR1 and CDR2 from the germline V gene are DFQATT and SNEGSKA (reference sequence). As DNA, the CDR3 is TGCAGTGCTAGAGCGGGACTTCTTCCCACCTACGAGCAGTACTTC. Translated: CSARAGLLPTYEQYF.

The rearrangement joins TRBV9 to TRBJ2-1, with D perhaps matching TRBD1 (6 bases). V dropped 3 bases and J dropped 6 bases, with 10 bases sitting between them. The germline gives CDR1 SGDLS, CDR2 YYNGEE. This CDR3 spans 13 amino acids. CDR3 sequence (DNA): TGTGCCAGCAGCGCCTCAGGGGCCAATGAGCAGTTCTTC. Protein product: CASSASGANEQFF.

The rearrangement joins TRBV5-1 to TRBJ1-1; 7 bases line up with TRBD1. Per germline, CDR1 SGHRS and CDR2 YFSETQ. Trimming took 3 bases from V and 4 from J; bases not matched to a gene: 6. The CDR3 totals 14 residues. CDR3 loop: CASSWDRTGTEAFF. The DNA for the CDR3 is TGCGCCAGCAGCTGGGATAGGACAGGCACTGAAGCTTTCTTT.

The V gene is TRBV19, the J gene TRBJ1-2; a possible D gene is TRBD1 (5 bases). V was pared by 3 bases and J by 8 bases, with 19 bases between. The CDR3 has 15 residues. Germline V gives CDR1 LNHDA, CDR2 SQIVND (reference sequence). The CDR3 DNA reads as TGTGCCAGTAGTATTGGTTTCACAGGATCGTGGGGCTACACCTTC. Translating gives CASSIGFTGSWGYTF.

A few counts support this clonotype. This chain links TRBV4-1 with TRBJ2-7; D may be TRBD1 (6 bases). Trimming pared 4 bases from V and 4 bases from J, leaving 14 bases between. This CDR3 spans 14 amino acids. The germline CDR1 and CDR2 sequences are MGHRA and YSYEKL. The CDR3 DNA sequence: TGCGCCAGCAGCCCTAACGTCAGGGGTTACGAGCAGTACTTC. Encoded protein: CASSPNVRGYEQYF.

CDR3 nucleotide sequence: TGCGCCAGCAGCTTGGAACCGGGACAGCCTACCTACGAGCAGTACTTC. Translation gives CASSLEPGQPTYEQYF. The J gene is TRBJ2-7, the V gene TRBV5-1; 7 nucleotides align to TRBD1. CDR3 length equals 16 residues. After removal of 0 bases from V and 2 bases from J, the junction contained 8 bases not matched to a gene. The germline CDR1 and CDR2 sequences are SGHRS and YFSETQ. The full variable domain, in which reference TRBV5-1 and TRBJ2-7 provide the parts outside the CDR3, is KAGVTQTPRYLIKTRGQQVTLSCSPISGHRSVSWYQQTPGQGLQFLFEYFSETQRNKGNFPGRFSGRQFSNSRSEMNVSTLELGDSALYLCASSLEPGQPTYEQYFGPGTRLTVT.

V and J are TRBV4-2 and TRBJ2-1; tentatively, D is TRBD2 (7 bases). The CDR3 length is 15 residues. Trimming removed 4 bases from V and 8 bases from J, with 18 bases in between. Per germline, CDR1 LGHNA and CDR2 YNFKEQ. The CDR3 region is CASSRAGNRGDEQFF. The DNA for the CDR3 is TGTGCCAGCAGCCGAGCGGGGAATAGGGGGGATGAGCAGTTCTTC.

The table lists this clonotype with a few counts. The chain couples TRBV13 to TRBJ1-1; perhaps TRBD1 as D (5 bases). The CDR3 loop spans 14 amino acids. Trimming pared 6 bases from V and 5 bases from J, leaving 16 bases between. Germline CDR1 and CDR2: PRHDT and FYEKMQ (reference sequence). CDR3 region: CASRVHGGGTEAFF. The CDR3, as DNA: TGTGCCAGCAGGGTGCATGGGGGTGGGACTGAAGCTTTCTTT.

This clonotype has only a few counts. The chain has TRBV4-1 and TRBJ2-3; 7 positions match TRBD2. The germline gives CDR1 MGHRA, CDR2 YSYEKL. The CDR3 runs to 15 residues. V was pared by 7 bases and J by 2 bases, with 9 bases of the junction left unmatched. The CDR3 protein is CASTRRAGATDTQYF. CDR3 coding DNA: TGCGCCAGCACCCGGAGGGCGGGAGCCACAGATACGCAGTATTTT.

This sequence joins TRBV28 and TRBJ2-7; tentatively, D is TRBD1 or TRBD2 (5 bases each). This CDR3 has 14 amino acids. Germline V gene lookup returns CDR1 MDHEN and CDR2 SYDVKM. Trimming took off 3 bases at V and 2 bases at J, with 11 bases between the two ends. CDR3 in amino acids: CASSLLEGPYEQYF. The CDR3 DNA reads as TGTGCCAGCAGTTTGCTCGAGGGACCCTACGAGCAGTACTTC.

This chain links TRBV6-1 with TRBJ2-1, with 11 bases aligning to TRBD2. Germline V gene data show CDR1 as MNHNS and CDR2 as SASEGT. This CDR3 region has 13 residues. CDR3 nucleotides: TGTGCTTGCGGGACTAGCGGTTACAATGAGCAGTTCTTC. Amino acids: CACGTSGYNEQFF.

The table lists this clonotype with many counts. This chain joins TRBV12-5 and TRBJ2-1, with D possibly being TRBD1 or TRBD2 (5 bases each). Trimming pared 3 bases from V and 9 bases from J, leaving 9 bases between. The CDR3 totals 12 residues. CDR1 and CDR2 from the germline V gene are LGHNT and FRNRAP. Written as DNA, the CDR3 is TGTGCTAGTGGTTTCCCCGGGACTGAGCAGTTCTTC. The encoded protein is CASGFPGTEQFF.

The chain couples TRBV10-3 to TRBJ2-2; TRBD2 aligns across 9 bases. The germline V gene encodes CDR1 ENHRY and CDR2 SYGVKD. The CDR3 length is 17 residues. V shed 3 bases and J 4 bases; nucleotides not matched to a gene: 9. This CDR3 reads CAISDQRPGLATGELFF. As DNA, the CDR3 is TGTGCCATCAGTGACCAAAGACCGGGACTAGCCACCGGGGAGCTGTTTTTT.

There are a few counts of this clonotype. CDR3 residues: CASSLASDREIYEQYF. The CDR3, as DNA: TGTGCCAGCAGCTTAGCATCGGACAGGGAGATCTACGAGCAGTACTTC. The gene calls are TRBV7-8 and TRBJ2-7; 8 bases are shared with TRBD1. The V and J ends lost 0 bases and 3 bases, in that order; junction bases with no gene match: 7. Germline CDR1 and CDR2: SGHVS and FQNEAQ. The length of the CDR3 is 16 residues.